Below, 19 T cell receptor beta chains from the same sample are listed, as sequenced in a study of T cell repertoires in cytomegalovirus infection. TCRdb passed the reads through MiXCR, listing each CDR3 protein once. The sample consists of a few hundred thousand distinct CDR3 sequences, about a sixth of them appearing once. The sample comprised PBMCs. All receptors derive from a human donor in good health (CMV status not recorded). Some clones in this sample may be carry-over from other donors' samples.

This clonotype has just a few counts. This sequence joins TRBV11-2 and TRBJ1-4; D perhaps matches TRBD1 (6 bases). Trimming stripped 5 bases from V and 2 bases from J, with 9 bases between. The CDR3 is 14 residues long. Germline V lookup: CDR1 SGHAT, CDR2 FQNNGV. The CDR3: CASSPDSTNEKLFF. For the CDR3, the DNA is TGTGCCAGCAGCCCGGACAGCACTAATGAAAAACTGTTTTTT.

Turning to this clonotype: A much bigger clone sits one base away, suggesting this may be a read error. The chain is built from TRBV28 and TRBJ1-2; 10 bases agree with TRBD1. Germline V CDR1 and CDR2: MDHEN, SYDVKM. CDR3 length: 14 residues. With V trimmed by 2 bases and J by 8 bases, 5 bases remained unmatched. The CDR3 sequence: CASSLTDRGLGYTF. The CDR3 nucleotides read TGTGCCAGCAGTTTAACAGACAGGGGGCTGGGCTACACCTTC.

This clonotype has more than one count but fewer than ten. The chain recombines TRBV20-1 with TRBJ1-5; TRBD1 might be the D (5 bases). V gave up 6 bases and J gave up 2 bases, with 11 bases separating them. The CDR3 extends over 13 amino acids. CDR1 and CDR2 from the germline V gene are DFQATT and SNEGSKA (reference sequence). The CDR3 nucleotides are TGCAGTGCCCAACCGGGGGGCAATCAGCCCCAGCATTTT. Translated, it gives CSAQPGGNQPQHF.

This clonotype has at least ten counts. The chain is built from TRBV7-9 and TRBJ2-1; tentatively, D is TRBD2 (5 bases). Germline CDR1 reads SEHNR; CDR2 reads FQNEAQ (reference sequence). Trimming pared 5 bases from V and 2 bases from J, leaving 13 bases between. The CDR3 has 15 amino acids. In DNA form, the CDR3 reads TGTGCCAGCAGCGGTGCCGGGATTACCTACAATGAGCAGTTCTTC. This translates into CASSGAGITYNEQFF.

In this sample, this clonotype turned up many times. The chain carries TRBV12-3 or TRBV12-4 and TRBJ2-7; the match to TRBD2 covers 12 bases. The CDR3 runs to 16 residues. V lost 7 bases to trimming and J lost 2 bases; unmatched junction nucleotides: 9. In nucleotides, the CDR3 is TGTGCCAGCACTACCGGACTAGCGGGGATCCCCTACGAGCAGTACTTC. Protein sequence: CASTTGLAGIPYEQYF.

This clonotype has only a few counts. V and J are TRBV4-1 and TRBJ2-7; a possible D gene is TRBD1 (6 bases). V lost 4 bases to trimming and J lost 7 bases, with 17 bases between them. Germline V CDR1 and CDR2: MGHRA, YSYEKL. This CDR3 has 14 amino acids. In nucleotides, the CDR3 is TGCGCCAGCAGCCTCGTCGGGACACAAAAAGAGCAGTACTTC. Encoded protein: CASSLVGTQKEQYF.

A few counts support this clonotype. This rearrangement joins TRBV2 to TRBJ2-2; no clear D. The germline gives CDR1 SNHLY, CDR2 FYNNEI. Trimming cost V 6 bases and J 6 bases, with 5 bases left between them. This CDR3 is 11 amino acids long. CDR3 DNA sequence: TGTGCCAGCAGGGAATCCGGGGAGCTGTTTTTT. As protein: CASRESGELFF.

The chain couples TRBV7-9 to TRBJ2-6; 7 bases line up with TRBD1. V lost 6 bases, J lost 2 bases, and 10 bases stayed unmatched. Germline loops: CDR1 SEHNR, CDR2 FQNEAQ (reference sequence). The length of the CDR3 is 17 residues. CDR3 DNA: TGTGCCAGCAGTCCCCGGGACAGAATCGCTGGGGCCAACGTCCTGACTTTC. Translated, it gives CASSPRDRIAGANVLTF.

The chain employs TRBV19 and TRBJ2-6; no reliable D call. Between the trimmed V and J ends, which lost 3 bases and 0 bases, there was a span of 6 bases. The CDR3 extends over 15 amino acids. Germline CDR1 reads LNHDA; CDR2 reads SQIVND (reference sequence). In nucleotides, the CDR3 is TGTGCCAGTAGTATCGGAGACTCTGGGGCCAACGTCCTGACTTTC. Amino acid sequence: CASSIGDSGANVLTF.

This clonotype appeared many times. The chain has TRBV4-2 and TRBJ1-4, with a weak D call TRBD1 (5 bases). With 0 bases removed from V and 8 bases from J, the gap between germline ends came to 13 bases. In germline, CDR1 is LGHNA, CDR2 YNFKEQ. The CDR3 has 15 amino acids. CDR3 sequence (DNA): TGTGCCAGCAGCCAAGAAGGAGGGTACAGGGAAAAACTGTTTTTT. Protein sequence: CASSQEGGYREKLFF.

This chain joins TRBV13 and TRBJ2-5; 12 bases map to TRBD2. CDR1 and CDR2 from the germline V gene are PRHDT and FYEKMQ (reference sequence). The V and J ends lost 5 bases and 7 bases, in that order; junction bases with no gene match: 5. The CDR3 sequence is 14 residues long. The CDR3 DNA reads TGTGCCAGCAGCCCTAGACTAGCGGGGGTGACCCAGTACTTC. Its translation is CASSPRLAGVTQYF.

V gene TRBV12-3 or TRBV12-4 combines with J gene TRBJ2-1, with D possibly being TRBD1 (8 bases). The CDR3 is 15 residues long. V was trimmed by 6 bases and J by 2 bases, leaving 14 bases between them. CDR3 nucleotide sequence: TGTGCCAGCAGCCCAACAGGGGGGGCCTACAATGAGCAGTTCTTC. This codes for CASSPTGGAYNEQFF.

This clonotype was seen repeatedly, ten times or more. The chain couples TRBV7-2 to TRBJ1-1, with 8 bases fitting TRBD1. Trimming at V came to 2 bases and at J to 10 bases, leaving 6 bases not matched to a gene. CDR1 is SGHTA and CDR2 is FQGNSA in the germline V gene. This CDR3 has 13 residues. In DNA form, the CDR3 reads TGTGCCAGCAGCTTAACCACAGGGGGAGTAGCTTTCTTT. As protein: CASSLTTGGVAFF.

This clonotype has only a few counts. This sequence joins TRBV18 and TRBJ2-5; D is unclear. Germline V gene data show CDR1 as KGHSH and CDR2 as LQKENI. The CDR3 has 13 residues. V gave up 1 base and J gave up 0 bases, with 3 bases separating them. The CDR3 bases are TGTGCCAGCTCACCACAGAACCAAGAGACCCAGTACTTC. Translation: CASSPQNQETQYF.

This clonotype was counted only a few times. CDR3 in amino acids: CASSRNDAGGLYEQYF. CDR3 coding DNA: TGTGCCAGCAGCCGAAACGATGCCGGGGGCCTCTACGAGCAGTACTTC. The chain employs TRBV7-8 and TRBJ2-7; either TRBD1 or TRBD2 may fit D (6 bases each). The CDR3 consists of 16 residues. Trimming pared 5 bases from V and 3 bases from J, leaving 20 bases between. Germline CDR1 reads SGHVS; CDR2 reads FQNEAQ. Combining the CDR3 with reference TRBV7-8 and TRBJ2-7 gives the whole variable domain GAGVSQSPRYKVAKRGQDVALRCDPISGHVSLFWYQQALGQGPEFLTYFQNEAQLDKSGLPSDRFFAERPEGSVSTLKIQRTQQEDSAVYLCASSRNDAGGLYEQYFGPGTRLTVT.

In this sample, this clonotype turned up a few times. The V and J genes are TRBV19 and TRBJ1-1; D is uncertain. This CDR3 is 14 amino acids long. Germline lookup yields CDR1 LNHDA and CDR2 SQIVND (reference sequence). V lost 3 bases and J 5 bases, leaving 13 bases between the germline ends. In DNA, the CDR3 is TGTGCCAGTAGTATTCTGGGCGTAGGGACTGAAGCTTTCTTT. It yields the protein CASSILGVGTEAFF.

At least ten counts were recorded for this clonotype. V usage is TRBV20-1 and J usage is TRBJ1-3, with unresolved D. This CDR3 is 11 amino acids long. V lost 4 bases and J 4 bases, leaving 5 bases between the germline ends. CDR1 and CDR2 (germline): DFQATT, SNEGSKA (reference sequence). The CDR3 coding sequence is TGCAGTGCTATGGGGGGAAACACCATATATTTT. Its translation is CSAMGGNTIYF.

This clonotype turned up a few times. In DNA form, the CDR3 reads TGTGCCAGCAGTTACGACCAGGGAGGTATGACAGATACGCAGTATTTT. Translation gives CASSYDQGGMTDTQYF. This rearrangement joins TRBV6-5 to TRBJ2-3, with a tentative D call TRBD2 (6 bases). Germline loops: CDR1 MNHEY, CDR2 SVGAGI. V shed 2 bases and J shed 3 bases, with 15 bases lying between them. This CDR3 spans 16 amino acids.

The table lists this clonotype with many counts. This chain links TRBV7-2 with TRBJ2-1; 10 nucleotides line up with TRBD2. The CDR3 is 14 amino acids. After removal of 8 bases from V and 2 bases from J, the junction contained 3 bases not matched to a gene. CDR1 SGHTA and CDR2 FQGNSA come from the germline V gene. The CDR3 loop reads CASLSGGAYNEQFF. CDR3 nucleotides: TGTGCCAGCCTCAGCGGGGGGGCCTACAATGAGCAGTTCTTC.